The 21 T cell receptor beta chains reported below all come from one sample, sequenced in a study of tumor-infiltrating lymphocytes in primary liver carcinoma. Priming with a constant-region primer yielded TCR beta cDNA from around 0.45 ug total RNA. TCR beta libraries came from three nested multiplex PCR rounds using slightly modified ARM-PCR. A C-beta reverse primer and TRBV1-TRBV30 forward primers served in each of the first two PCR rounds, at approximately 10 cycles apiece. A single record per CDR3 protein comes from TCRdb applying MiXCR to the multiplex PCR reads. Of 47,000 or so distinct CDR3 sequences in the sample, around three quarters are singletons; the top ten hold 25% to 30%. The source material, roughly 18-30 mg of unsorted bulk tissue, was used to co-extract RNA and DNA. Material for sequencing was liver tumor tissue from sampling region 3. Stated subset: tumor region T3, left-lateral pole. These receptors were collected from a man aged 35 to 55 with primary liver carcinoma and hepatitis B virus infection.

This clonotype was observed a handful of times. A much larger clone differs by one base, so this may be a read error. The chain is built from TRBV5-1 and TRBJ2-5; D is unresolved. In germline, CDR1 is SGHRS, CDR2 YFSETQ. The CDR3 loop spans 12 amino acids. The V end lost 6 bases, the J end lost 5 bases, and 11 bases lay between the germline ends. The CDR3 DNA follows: TGCGCCAGCAACACAGTAGGGGAGACCCAGTACTTC. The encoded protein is CASNTVGETQYF. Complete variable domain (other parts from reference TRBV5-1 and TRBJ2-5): KAGVTQTPRYLIKTRGQQVTLSCSPISGHRSVSWYQQTPGQGLQFLFEYFSETQRNKGNFPGRFSGRQFSNSRSEMNVSTLELGDSALYLCASNTVGETQYFGPGTRLLVL.

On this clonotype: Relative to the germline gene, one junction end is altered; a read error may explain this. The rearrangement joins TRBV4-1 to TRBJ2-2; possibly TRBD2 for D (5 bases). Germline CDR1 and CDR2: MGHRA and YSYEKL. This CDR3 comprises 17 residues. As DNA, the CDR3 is TGCGCCAGCAGCCGATCACCCGGGATAATCAACACCGGGGAGCTCTCTTTT. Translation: CASSRSPGIINTGELSF.

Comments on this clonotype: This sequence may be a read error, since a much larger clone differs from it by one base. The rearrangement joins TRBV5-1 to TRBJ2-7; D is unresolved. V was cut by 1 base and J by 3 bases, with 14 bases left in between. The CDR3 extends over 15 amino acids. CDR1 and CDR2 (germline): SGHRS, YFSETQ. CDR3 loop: CASSLSIDELYEQYF. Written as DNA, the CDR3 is TGCGCCAGCAGCTTGAGCATCGACGAACTCTACGAGCAGTACTTC. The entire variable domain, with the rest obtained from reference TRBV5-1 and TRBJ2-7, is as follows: KAGVTQTPRYLIKTRGQQVTLSCSPISGHRSVSWYQQTPGQGLQFLFEYFSETQRNKGNFPGRFSGRQFSNSRSEMNVSTLELGDSALYLCASSLSIDELYEQYFGPGTRLTVT.

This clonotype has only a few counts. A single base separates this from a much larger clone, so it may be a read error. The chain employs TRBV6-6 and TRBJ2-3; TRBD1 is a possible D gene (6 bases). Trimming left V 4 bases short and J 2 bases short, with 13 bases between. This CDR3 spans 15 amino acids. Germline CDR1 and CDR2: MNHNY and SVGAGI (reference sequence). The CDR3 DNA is TGTGCCAGCAGTTTCATGTGGACAGTCACAGATACGCAGTATTTT. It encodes CASSFMWTVTDTQYF.

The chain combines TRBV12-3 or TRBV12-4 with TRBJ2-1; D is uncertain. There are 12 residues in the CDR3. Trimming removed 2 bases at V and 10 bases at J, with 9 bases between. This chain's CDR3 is CASSLLRKEQFF. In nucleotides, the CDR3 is TGTGCCAGCAGTTTATTGAGGAAAGAGCAGTTCTTC.

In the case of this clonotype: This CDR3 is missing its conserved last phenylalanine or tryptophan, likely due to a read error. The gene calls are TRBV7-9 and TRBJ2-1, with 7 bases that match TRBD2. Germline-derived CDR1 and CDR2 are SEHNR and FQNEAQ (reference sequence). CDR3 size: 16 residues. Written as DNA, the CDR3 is TGTACCAGCATCCCGGGCAGGGCGGGAGTCTGGGATGAGCAGTTCCTC. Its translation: CTSIPGRAGVWDEQFL.

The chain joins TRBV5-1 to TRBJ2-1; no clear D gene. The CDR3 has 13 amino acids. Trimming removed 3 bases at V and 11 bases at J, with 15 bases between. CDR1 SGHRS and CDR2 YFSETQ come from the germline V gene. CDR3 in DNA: TGCGCCAGCAGCTCAGATATAGGGCCGCAGCAGTTCTTC. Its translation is CASSSDIGPQQFF.

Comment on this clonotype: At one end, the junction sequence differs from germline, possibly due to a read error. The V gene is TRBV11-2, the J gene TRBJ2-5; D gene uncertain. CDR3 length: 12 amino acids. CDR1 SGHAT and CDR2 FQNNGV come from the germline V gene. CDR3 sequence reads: CTRSLIGDTQYF. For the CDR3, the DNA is TGTACCAGGAGCTTAATAGGAGACACCCAGTACTTC.

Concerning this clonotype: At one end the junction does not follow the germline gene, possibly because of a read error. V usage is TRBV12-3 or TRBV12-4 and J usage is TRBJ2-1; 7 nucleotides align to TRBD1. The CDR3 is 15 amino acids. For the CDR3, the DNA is TGCGCCAGCAGTTTCCGGGACAGCACCTACAATGAGCAGGTCTTC. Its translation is CASSFRDSTYNEQVF.

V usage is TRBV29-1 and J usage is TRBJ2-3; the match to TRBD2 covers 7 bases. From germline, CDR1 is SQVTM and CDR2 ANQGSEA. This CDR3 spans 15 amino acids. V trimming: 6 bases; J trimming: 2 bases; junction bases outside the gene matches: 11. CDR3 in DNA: TGCAGCGTCCGGACTAGTGGGGCCCACACAGATACGCAGTATTTT. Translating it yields CSVRTSGAHTDTQYF.

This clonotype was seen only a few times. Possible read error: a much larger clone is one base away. DNA of the CDR3: TGTGCCAGCAGCTTAGCTAACAGGGTTACTGAGCAGTTCTTC. Translating gives CASSLANRVTEQFF. The chain couples TRBV7-9 to TRBJ2-1, with a possible D match to TRBD1 (6 bases). Deletions cut 0 bases from V and 9 bases from J, with 12 bases between. The CDR3 extends over 14 amino acids. The germline gives CDR1 SEHNR, CDR2 FQNEAQ (reference sequence).

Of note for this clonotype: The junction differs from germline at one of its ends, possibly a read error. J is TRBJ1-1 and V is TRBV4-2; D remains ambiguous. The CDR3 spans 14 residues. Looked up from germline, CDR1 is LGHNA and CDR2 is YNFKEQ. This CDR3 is CASCQDQRNTEAFF. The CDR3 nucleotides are TGTGCCAGCTGCCAAGACCAGAGGAACACCGAAGCTTTCTTT.

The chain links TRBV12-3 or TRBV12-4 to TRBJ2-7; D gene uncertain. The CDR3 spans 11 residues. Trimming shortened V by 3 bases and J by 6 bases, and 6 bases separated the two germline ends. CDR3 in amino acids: CASSLVSEQYF. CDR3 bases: TGTGCCAGCAGTTTGGTGAGCGAGCAGTACTTC.

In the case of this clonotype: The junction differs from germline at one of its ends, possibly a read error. The CDR3 protein is CASTQVAGAADMQYF. The CDR3 DNA is TGTGCCAGCACCCAGGTAGCGGGCGCCGCAGATATGCAGTATTTT. The chain recombines TRBV12-3 or TRBV12-4 with TRBJ2-3; 7 bases map to TRBD2. This CDR3 is built from 15 residues.

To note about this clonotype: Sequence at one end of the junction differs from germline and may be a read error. The CDR3: CASRMNRGGQETQCF. CDR3 bases: TGTGCCAGCAGAATGAACAGGGGAGGCCAAGAGACCCAGTGCTTC. The V gene is TRBV12-3 or TRBV12-4, the J gene TRBJ2-5; D is possibly TRBD1 (7 bases). The CDR3 extends over 15 amino acids.

Here the CDR3 DNA reads TGCGGCGCCGAACAGGGTACTAATGAAAAACTGTTTTTT. Its translation: CGAEQGTNEKLFF. The chain employs TRBV29-1 and TRBJ1-4; maybe TRBD1 (6 bases). Germline V lookup: CDR1 SQVTM, CDR2 ANQGSEA. The CDR3 is 13 amino acids.

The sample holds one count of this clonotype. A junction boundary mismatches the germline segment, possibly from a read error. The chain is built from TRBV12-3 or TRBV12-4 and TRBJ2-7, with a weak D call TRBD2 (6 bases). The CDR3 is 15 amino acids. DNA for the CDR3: TGTGTCAGCAGTGTCCTCTGGAGGGCCTTGGAAGAGCAGTATTTC. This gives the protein CVSSVLWRALEEQYF.

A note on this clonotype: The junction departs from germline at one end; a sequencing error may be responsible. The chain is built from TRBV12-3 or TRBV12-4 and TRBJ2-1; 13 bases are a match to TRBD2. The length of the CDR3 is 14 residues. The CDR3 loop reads CAISRTSGSNEQFF. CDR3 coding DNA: TGTGCCATCAGTCGGACTAGCGGGAGCAATGAGCAATTCTTC.

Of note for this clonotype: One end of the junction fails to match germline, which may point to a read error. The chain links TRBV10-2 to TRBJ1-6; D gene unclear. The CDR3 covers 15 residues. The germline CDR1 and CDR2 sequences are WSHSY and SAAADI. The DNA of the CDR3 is TGCGCCAGTAGTGAGTCGACGAGCATAAATTCACCCCTCCACTTT. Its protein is CASSESTSINSPLHF.

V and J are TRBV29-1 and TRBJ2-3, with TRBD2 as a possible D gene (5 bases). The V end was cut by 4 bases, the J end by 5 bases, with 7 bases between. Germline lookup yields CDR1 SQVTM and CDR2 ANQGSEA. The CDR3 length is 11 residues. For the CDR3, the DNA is TGCAGCGTTGCCGAGGGAGATACGCAGTATTTT. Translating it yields CSVAEGDTQYF.

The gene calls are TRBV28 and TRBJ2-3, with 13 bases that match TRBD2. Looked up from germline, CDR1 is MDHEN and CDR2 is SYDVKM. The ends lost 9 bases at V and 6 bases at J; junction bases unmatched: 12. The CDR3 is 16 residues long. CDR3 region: CASRRGLAGEVDTQYF. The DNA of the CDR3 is TGTGCCAGTAGGCGCGGACTAGCGGGAGAGGTGGATACGCAGTATTTT.